These 15 T cell receptor beta chains share one sample of origin, sequenced in a study of T cell changes during pregnancy in multiple sclerosis (dated by TCRdb to between 2017 and 2020). The method behind the library was the immunoSEQ multiplex PCR assay. The table comes from immuneACCESS by way of TCRdb, which keeps in-frame sequences with V and J called. Part of the clones is missing from these tables; in studies checked, under half for an unresolved V gene and the rest for unknown reasons. Here the sample has 45,000 to 65,000 clones; 91% occur a single time. The ten biggest clones cover 3.6% of the sample. The sequences come from peripheral blood, collected after pregnancy. The receptor source for this set is a female donor in good health, enrolled as a control in a pregnancy study.

The chain links TRBV7-2 to TRBJ2-7; 8 bases agree with TRBD1. V gave up 4 bases and J gave up 7 bases; unmatched junction bases: 15. The CDR3 totals 16 residues. In germline, CDR1 is SGHTA, CDR2 FQGNSA. The CDR3 DNA reads as TGTGCCAGCAGCTGGGCCTCCGGGACAGGCCAGGGGGAGCAGTACTTC. Protein sequence: CASSWASGTGQGEQYF.

Remarks on this clone: The same CDR3 also results from other DNA sequences found in this sample. The V gene is TRBV2, the J gene TRBJ1-5; D possibly corresponds to TRBD1 (5 bases). Trimming pared 6 bases from V and 0 bases from J, leaving 6 bases between. The length of the CDR3 is 13 residues. Germline-derived CDR1 and CDR2 are SNHLY and FYNNEI. As DNA, the CDR3 is TGTGCCAGCAGAGGGGATAGCAATCAGCCCCAGCATTTT. This sequence encodes CASRGDSNQPQHF.

In nucleotides, the CDR3 is TGTGCCAGCAGCCAACTGCCCCTTTGGAGGCAGTTCTTC. It is translated as CASSQLPLWRQFF. The chain links TRBV14 to TRBJ2-1; D not resolved. The germline gives CDR1 SGHDN, CDR2 FVKESK. The V gene lost 2 bases and the J gene lost 12 bases, with 14 bases spanning the gap. This CDR3 contains 13 residues.

This clone appeared once. The chain recombines TRBV19 with TRBJ2-2; 7 bases agree with TRBD2. The J segment lost 6 bases and the V segment lost 2 bases, leaving 3 bases of the junction unmatched. The CDR3 consists of 14 residues. The germline V gene has CDR1 LNHDA and CDR2 SQIVND (reference sequence). The CDR3 spells CASSIRGGAGELFF. CDR3 nucleotide sequence: TGTGCCAGTAGTATACGGGGAGGGGCCGGGGAGCTGTTTTTT.

The J gene is TRBJ1-4, the V gene TRBV7-8; unclear D gene. The V end lost 5 bases, the J end lost 0 bases, and 16 bases lay between the germline ends. Germline CDR1 is SGHVS and CDR2 is FQNEAQ. The CDR3 spans 17 residues. CDR3 loop: CASSLQEGRATNEKLFF. The DNA of the CDR3 is TGTGCCAGCAGCCTCCAGGAAGGCCGAGCAACTAATGAAAAACTGTTTTTT. Full variable domain (outside the CDR3, taken from reference TRBV7-8 and TRBJ1-4): GAGVSQSPRYKVAKRGQDVALRCDPISGHVSLFWYQQALGQGPEFLTYFQNEAQLDKSGLPSDRFFAERPEGSVSTLKIQRTQQEDSAVYLCASSLQEGRATNEKLFFGSGTQLSVL.

This chain uses TRBV6-6 with TRBJ2-7, with 11 bases matching TRBD2. V was pared by 4 bases and J by 4 bases, with 9 bases of the junction left unmatched. CDR1 is MNHNY, CDR2 SVGAGI, per germline (reference sequence). The CDR3 totals 16 residues. The CDR3 sequence: CASSSPFSGGGYEQYF. Written as DNA, the CDR3 is TGTGCCAGCAGTTCCCCATTTAGCGGGGGGGGATACGAGCAGTACTTC.

The CDR3 nucleotides read TGTGCCAGCAGCTTGGGACGGAACAGGGATGAGTTCTTC. It codes for CASSLGRNRDEFF. V and J are TRBV7-2 and TRBJ2-1; TRBD1 might be the D (6 bases). The CDR3 consists of 13 residues. The germline gives CDR1 SGHTA, CDR2 FQGNSA. V lost 3 bases and J 14 bases, leaving 17 bases between the germline ends.

The chain joins TRBV4-1 to TRBJ1-2; TRBD1 agrees at 10 bases. V gave up 4 bases and J gave up 3 bases; unmatched junction bases: 14. The CDR3 consists of 18 residues. Germline V gene sequence: CDR1 MGHRA, CDR2 YSYEKL. The CDR3 region is CASSLGGGTGEFHYGYTF. CDR3 in DNA: TGCGCCAGCAGCCTCGGGGGGGGGACAGGGGAGTTCCACTATGGCTACACCTTC.

The chain joins TRBV18 to TRBJ1-1; TRBD1 matches 8 bases. The CDR3 runs to 13 residues. Unmatched junction bases numbered 4, after V lost 5 bases and J lost 5 bases. CDR1 and CDR2 (germline): KGHSH, LQKENI. CDR3 in DNA: TGTGCCAGCTCAGGGAACAGGGGGACTGAAGCTTTCTTT. Translated: CASSGNRGTEAFF.

V gene TRBV6-5 combines with J gene TRBJ1-5, with D perhaps TRBD1 (5 bases). The germline gives CDR1 MNHEY, CDR2 SVGAGI. The CDR3 runs to 14 residues. V was clipped by 2 bases and J by 6 bases, with 11 bases between them. The CDR3 reads CASSYGQGSQPQHF. CDR3 sequence (DNA): TGTGCCAGCAGTTACGGGCAGGGCAGTCAGCCCCAGCATTTT.

The V and J genes are TRBV28 and TRBJ2-2, with TRBD1 matching over 8 bases. In germline, CDR1 is MDHEN, CDR2 SYDVKM. V lost 3 bases to trimming and J lost 5 bases; unmatched junction nucleotides: 5. The length of the CDR3 is 15 residues. The chain's CDR3 is CASSFGTGETGELFF. The CDR3 DNA reads as TGTGCCAGCAGTTTCGGGACAGGAGAGACCGGGGAGCTGTTTTTT. Supplemented by reference TRBV28 and TRBJ2-2, the full variable domain reads DVKVTQSSRYLVKRTGEKVFLECVQDMDHENMFWYRQDPGLGLRLIYFSYDVKMKEKGDIPEGYSVSREKKERFSLILESASTNQTSMYLCASSFGTGETGELFFGEGSRLTVL.

This clone appeared once. The CDR3 bases are TGTGCCAGCAGCGTAGGTCCTAGCGGGAAGGATACGCAGTATTTT. As protein: CASSVGPSGKDTQYF. This chain links TRBV9 with TRBJ2-3, with TRBD2 identical over 9 bases. Germline trimming cut 0 bases from V and 6 bases from J; bases unmatched to any gene: 5. The CDR3 has 15 residues. CDR1 and CDR2 (germline): SGDLS, YYNGEE.

This chain uses TRBV7-2 with TRBJ2-3, with a weak D call TRBD1 (6 bases). Germline V CDR1 and CDR2: SGHTA, FQGNSA. The CDR3 is 15 residues long. Between the trimmed V and J ends, which lost 5 bases and 0 bases, there was a span of 12 bases. The CDR3 coding sequence is TGTGCCAGCAGCGACAGGAGACGAAGCACAGATACGCAGTATTTT. Translating gives CASSDRRRSTDTQYF.

The chain employs TRBV4-2 and TRBJ2-6, with D maybe TRBD2 (5 bases). The germline V gene encodes CDR1 LGHNA and CDR2 YNFKEQ. V was trimmed by 5 bases and J by 0 bases, leaving 14 bases between them. This CDR3 has 17 amino acids. CDR3 protein: CASSGTRQSSGANVLTF. In nucleotides, the CDR3 is TGTGCCAGCAGCGGTACTAGGCAGAGCTCTGGGGCCAACGTCCTGACTTTC.

The chain couples TRBV2 to TRBJ2-1, with 9 bases identical to TRBD2. CDR1 is SNHLY and CDR2 is FYNNEI in the germline V gene. V was pared by 3 bases and J by 8 bases, with 8 bases of the junction left unmatched. The CDR3 length is 15 residues. The CDR3 nucleotides are TGTGCCAGCAGTGACCGGGGACTAGCTAATGATGAGCAGTTCTTC. As protein: CASSDRGLANDEQFF.